This TCR beta chain comes out of a study of human T cells and chemical hapten exposure. Overall study results and limits: Expanded TCRs made up significantly more big CDR3 similarity clusters than controls did.

Per germline, CDR1 MGHRA and CDR2 YSYEKL. The V end lost 4 bases, the J end lost 1 base, and 10 bases lay between the germline ends. CDR3 length: 14 residues. The time point here: patch test 1, 2 weeks after DPC sensitization. Regarding treatment: therapeutic diphenylcyclopropenone sensitization with weekly scalp DPC. Phlebotomy was performed prior to application of every patch test. Unfractionated whole blood was the source from which total RNA was extracted. Concerning this clonotype itself: Its cognate antigen is unknown.

TCRdb re-analysed the RACE reads in MiXCR, keeping a single row per CDR3 protein. The sample carries more than 100,000 distinct CDR3 sequences, roughly an eighth recorded once. The sequencing here drew on whole blood, taken in connection with sensitization to the hapten diphenylcyclopropenone (DPC). V and J are TRBV4-1 and TRBJ1-1, with D possibly being TRBD1 (6 bases). The clonotype originates from a man aged 18 to 29 with alopecia areata. Some clones in this sample may be carry-over from other donors' samples. CDR3 loop: CASSLQTGNTEAFF. In nucleotides, the CDR3 is TGCGCCAGCAGCCTACAGACAGGGAACACTGAAGCTTTCTTT.